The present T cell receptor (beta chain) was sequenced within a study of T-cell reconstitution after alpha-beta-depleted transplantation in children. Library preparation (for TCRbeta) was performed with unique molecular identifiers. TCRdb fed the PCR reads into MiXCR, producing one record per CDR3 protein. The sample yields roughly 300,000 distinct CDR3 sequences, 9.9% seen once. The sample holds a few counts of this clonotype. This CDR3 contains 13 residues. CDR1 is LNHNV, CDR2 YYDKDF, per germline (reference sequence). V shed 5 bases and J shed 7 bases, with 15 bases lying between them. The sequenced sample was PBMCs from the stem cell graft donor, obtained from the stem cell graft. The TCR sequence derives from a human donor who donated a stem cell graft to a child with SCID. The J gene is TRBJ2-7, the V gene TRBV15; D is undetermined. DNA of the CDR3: TGTGCCACCAGCGAAGGGATCTACGAGGAGCAGTACTTC. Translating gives CATSEGIYEEQYF.